This T cell receptor beta chain came from a study of blood T cell repertoires in COVID-19. Study summary: The analysed material was cDNA or gDNA that came from T cells, B-cell-depleted T cells, or PBMCs.

The CDR3 is made up of 14 amino acids. V was pared by 2 bases and J by 2 bases, with 2 bases of the junction left unmatched. The germline CDR1 and CDR2 sequences are SGHAT and FQNNGV. Using immunoSEQ multiplex PCR, the repertoire was profiled, and TCRdb retains in-frame clones only, with some absent. The data contain more than 400,000 clones, 87% of them singletons. The material sequenced was PBMCs or T cells enriched from blood (not recorded which). The chain carries TRBV11-2 and TRBJ1-2, with TRBD1 matching over 7 bases. The TCR comes from a woman aged 18-29 years who had recovered from COVID-19. The CDR3 DNA follows: TGTGCCAGCAGCTTAAGGGGGCCCAACTATGGCTACACCTTC. Residues: CASSLRGPNYGYTF.